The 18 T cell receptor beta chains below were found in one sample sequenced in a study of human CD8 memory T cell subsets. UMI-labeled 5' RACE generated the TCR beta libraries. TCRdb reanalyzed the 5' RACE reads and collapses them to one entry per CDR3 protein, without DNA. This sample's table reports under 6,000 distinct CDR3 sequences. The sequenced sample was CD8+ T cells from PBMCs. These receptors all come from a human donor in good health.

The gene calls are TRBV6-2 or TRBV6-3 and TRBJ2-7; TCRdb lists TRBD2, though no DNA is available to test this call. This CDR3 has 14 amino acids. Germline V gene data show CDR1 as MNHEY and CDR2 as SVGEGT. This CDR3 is CASRYTLGSYEQYF.

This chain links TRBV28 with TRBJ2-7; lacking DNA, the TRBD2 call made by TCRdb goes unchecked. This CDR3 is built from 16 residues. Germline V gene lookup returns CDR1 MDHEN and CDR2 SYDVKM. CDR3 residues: CASRLTSGSGVHEQYF.

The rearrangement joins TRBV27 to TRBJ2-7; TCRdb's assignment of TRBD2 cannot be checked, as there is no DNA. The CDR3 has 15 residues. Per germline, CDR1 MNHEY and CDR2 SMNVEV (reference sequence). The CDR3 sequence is CASSLLSELTYEQYF.

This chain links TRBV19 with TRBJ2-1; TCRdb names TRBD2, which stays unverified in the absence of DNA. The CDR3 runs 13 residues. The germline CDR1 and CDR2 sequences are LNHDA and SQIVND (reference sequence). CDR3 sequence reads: CASSTLAYNEQFF.

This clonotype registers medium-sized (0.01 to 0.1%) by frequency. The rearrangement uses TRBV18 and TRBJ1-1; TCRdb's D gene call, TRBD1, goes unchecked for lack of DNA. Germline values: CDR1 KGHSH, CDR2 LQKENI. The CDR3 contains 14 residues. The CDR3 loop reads CASSSDRGYTEAFF.

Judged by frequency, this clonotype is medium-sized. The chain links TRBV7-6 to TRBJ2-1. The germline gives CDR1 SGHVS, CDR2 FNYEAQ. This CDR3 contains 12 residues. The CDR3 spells CASSLGGSEQFF.

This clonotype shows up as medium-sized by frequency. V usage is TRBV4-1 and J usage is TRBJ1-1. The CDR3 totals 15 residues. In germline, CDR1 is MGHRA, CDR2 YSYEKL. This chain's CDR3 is CASSQDIGRRTEAFF.

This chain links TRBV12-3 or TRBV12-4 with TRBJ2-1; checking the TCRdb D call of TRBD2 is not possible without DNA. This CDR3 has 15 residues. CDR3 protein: CASRPWGAVYNEQFF.

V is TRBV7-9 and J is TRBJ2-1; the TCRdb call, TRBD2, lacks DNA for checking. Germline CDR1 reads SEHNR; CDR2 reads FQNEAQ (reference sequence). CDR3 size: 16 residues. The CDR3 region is CASSLTSGGARNEQFF.

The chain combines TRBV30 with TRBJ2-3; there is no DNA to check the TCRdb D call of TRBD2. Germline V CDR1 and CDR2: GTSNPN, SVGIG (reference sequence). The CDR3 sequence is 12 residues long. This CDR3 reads CGGGESTDTQYF.

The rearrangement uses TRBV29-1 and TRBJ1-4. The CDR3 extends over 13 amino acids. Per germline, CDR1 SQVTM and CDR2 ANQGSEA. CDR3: CSRRPATNEKLFF.

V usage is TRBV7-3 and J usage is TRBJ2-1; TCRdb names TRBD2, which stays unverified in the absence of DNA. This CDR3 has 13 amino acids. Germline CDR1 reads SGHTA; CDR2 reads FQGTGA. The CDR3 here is CASGLDAYNEQFF.

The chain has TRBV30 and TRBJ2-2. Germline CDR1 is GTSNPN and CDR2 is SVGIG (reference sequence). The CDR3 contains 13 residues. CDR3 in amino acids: CAGSGSDTGELFF.

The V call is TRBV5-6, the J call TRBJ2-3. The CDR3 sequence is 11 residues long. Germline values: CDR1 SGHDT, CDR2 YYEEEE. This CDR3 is CASSFTDTQYF. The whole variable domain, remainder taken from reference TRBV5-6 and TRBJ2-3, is DAGVTQSPTHLIKTRGQQVTLRCSPKSGHDTVSWYQQALGQGPQFIFQYYEEEERQRGNFPDRFSGHQFPNYSSELNVNALLLGDSALYLCASSFTDTQYFGPGTRLTVL.

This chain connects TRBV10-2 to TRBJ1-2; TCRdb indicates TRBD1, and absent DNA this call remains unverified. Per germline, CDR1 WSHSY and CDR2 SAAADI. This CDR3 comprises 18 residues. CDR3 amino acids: CASISVPGQSPGWGGYTF.

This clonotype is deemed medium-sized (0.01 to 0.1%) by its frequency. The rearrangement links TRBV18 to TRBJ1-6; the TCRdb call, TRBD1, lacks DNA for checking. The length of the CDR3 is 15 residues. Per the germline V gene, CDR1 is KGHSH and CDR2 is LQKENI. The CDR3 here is CASSPETEYNSPLHF.

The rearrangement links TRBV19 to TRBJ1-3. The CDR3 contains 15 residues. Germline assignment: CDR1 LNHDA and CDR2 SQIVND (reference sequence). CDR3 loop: CASTLTSSAGNTIYF.

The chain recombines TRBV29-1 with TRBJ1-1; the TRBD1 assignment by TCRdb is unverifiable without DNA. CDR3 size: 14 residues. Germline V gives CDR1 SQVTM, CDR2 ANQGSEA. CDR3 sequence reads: CSVVPGTANTEAFF. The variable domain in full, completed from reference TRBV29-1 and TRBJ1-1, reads SAVISQKPSRDICQRGTSLTIQCQVDSQVTMMFWYRQQPGQSLTLIATANQGSEATYESGFVIDKFPISRPNLTFSTLTVSNMSPEDSSIYLCSVVPGTANTEAFFGQGTRLTVV.